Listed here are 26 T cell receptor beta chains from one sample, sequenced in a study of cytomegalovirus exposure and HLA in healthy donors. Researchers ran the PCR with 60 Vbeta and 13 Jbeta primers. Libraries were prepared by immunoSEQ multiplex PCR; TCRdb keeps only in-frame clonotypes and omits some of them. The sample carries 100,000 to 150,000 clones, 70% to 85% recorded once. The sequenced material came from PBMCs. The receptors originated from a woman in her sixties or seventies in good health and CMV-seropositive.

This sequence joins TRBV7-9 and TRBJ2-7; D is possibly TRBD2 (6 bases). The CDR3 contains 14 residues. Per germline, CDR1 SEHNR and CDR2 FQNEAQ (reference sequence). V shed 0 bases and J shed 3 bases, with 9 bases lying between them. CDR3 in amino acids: CASSLARGLYEQYF. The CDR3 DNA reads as TGTGCCAGCAGCTTAGCTCGGGGACTCTACGAGCAGTACTTC.

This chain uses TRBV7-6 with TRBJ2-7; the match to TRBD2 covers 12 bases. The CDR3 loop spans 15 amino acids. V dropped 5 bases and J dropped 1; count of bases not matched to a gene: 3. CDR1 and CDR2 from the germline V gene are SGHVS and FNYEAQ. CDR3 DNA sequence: TGTGCCAGCAGCCCTGGGACTAGCGGGTCCTACGAGCAGTACTTC. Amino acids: CASSPGTSGSYEQYF.

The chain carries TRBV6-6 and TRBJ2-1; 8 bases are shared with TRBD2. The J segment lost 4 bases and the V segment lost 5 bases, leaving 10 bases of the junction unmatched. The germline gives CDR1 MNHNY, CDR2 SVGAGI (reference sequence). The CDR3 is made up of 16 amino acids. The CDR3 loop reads CASSGSSSGSYNEQFF. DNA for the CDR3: TGTGCCAGCAGTGGATCCTCTAGCGGGTCTTACAATGAGCAGTTCTTC.

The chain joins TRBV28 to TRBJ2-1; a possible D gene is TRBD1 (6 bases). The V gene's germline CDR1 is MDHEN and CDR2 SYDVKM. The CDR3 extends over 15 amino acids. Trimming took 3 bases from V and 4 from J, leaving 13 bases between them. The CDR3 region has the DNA TGTGCCAGCAGTTTGTTGGGACAACTATACAATGAGCAGTTCTTC. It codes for CASSLLGQLYNEQFF.

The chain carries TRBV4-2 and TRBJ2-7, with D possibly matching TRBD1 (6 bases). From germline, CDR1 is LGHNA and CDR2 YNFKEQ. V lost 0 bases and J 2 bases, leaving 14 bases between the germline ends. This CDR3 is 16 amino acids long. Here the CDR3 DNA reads TGTGCCAGCAGCCAAGATCTAGAGAGACAGGCCTACGAGCAGTACTTC. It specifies CASSQDLERQAYEQYF.

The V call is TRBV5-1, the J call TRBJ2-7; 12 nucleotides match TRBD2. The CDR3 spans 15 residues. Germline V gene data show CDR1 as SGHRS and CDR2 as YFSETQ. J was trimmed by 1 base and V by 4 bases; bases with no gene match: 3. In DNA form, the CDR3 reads TGCGCCAGCAGCCGTACTAGCGGGGGGTCCTACGAGCAGTACTTC. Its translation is CASSRTSGGSYEQYF.

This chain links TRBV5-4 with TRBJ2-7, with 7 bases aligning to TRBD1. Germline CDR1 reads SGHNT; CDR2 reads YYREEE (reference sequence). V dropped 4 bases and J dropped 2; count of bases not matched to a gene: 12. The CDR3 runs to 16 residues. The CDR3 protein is CASSGSGTAVTYEQYF. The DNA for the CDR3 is TGTGCCAGCAGCGGGTCCGGGACAGCAGTAACCTACGAGCAGTACTTC.

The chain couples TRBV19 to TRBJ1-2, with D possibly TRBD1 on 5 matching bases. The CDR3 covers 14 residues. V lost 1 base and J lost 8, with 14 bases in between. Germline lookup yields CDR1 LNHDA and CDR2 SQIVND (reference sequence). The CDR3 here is CASSIGAGYWGYTF. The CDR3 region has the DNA TGTGCCAGTAGTATAGGAGCAGGGTACTGGGGCTACACCTTC.

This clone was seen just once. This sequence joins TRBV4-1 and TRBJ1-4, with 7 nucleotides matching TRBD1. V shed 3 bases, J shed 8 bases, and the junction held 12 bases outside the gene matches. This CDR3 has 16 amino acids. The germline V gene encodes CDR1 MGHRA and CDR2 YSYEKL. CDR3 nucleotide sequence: TGCGCCAGCAGCCATGGCGGGGACAGTCGTAACGAAAAACTGTTTTTT. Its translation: CASSHGGDSRNEKLFF.

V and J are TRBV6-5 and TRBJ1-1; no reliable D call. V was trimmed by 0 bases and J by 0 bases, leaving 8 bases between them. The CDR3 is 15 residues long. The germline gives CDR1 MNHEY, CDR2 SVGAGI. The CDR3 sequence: CASSYSVSLNTEAFF. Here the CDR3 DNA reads TGTGCCAGCAGTTACTCGGTCAGTTTGAACACTGAAGCTTTCTTT.

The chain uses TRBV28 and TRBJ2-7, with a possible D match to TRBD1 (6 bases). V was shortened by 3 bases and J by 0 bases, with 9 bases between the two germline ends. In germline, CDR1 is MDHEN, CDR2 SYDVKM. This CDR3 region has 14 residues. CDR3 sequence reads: CASSFQGPSYEQYF. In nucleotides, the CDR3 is TGTGCCAGCAGTTTCCAGGGGCCCTCCTACGAGCAGTACTTC.

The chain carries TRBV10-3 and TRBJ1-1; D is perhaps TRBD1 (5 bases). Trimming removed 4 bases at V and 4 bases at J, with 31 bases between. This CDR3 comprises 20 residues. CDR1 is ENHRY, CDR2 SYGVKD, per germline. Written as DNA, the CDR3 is TGTGCCATCAGTGGGGGGGGAGGAGAAGGGGACTGGTTCAAAGGCACTGAAGCTTTCTTT. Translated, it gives CAISGGGGEGDWFKGTEAFF.

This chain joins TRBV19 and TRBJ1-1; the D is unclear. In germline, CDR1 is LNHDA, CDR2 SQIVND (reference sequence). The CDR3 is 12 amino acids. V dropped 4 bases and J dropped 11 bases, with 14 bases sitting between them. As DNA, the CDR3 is TGTGCCAGTAGTACCCGGGGAAAGGAGGCTTTCTTT. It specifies CASSTRGKEAFF.

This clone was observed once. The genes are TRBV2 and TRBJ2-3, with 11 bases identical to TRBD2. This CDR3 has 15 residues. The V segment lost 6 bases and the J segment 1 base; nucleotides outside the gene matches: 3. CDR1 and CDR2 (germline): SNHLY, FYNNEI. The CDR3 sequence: CASSVLAGGTDTQYF. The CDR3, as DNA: TGTGCCAGCAGCGTACTAGCGGGGGGCACAGATACGCAGTATTTT.

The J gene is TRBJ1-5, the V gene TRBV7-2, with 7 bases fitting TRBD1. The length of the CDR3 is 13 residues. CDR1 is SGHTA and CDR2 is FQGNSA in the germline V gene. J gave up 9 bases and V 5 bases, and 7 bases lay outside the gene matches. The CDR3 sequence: CASSQGGGGPQHF. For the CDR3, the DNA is TGTGCCAGCAGCCAGGGGGGCGGAGGGCCCCAGCATTTT.

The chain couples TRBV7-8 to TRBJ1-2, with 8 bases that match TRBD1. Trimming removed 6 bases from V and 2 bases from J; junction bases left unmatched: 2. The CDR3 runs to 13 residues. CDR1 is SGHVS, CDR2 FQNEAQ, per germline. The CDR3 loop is CASSRQGNYGYTF. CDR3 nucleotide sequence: TGTGCCAGCAGTCGACAGGGGAACTATGGCTACACCTTC.

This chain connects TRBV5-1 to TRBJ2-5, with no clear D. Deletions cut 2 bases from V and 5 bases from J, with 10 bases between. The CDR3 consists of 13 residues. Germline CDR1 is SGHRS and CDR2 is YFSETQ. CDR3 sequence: CASSLSVEETQYF. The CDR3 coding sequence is TGCGCCAGCAGCTTATCGGTGGAGGAGACCCAGTACTTC.

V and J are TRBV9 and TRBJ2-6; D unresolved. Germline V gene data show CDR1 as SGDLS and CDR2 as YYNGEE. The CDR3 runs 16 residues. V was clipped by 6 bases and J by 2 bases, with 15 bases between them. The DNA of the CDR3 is TGTGCCAGCACCCTTCCCGAGGTCCCTGGGGCCAACGTCCTGACTTTC. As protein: CASTLPEVPGANVLTF.

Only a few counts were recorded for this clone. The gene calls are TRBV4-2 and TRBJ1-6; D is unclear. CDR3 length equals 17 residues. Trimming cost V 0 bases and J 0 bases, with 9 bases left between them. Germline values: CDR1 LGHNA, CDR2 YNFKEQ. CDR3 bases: TGTGCCAGCAGCCAAGAAGGCAGCGTCTCCTATAATTCACCCCTCCACTTT. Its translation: CASSQEGSVSYNSPLHF.

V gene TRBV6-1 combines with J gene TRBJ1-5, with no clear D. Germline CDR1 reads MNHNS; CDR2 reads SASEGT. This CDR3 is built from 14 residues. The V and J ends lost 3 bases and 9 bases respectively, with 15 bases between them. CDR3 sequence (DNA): TGTGCCAGCAGTGACCCATTAATCGGCGGGCCCCAGCATTTT. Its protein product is CASSDPLIGGPQHF.

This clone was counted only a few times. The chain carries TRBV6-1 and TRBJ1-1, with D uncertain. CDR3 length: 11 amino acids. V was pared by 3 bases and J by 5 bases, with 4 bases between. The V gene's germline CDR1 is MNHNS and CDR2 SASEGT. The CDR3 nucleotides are TGTGCCAGCAGTGAGTCTACTGAAGCTTTCTTT. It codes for CASSESTEAFF.

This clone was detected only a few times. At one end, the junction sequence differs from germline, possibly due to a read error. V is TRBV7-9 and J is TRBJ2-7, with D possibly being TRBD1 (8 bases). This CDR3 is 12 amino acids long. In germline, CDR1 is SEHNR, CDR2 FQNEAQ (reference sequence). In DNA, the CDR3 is TGTTCCAGCGGGACAGGCTCCTACGAGCAGTACTTC. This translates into CSSGTGSYEQYF.

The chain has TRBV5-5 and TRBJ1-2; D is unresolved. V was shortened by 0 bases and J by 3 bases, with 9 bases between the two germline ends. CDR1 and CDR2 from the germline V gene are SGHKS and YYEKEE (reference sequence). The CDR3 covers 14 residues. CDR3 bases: TGTGCCAGCAGCTTGGCCCAGGAGGACTATGGCTACACCTTC. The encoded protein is CASSLAQEDYGYTF. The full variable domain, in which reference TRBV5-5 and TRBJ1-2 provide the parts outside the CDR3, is DAGVTQSPTHLIKTRGQQVTLRCSPISGHKSVSWYQQVLGQGPQFIFQYYEKEERGRGNFPDRFSARQFPNYSSELNVNALLLGDSALYLCASSLAQEDYGYTFGSGTRLTVV.

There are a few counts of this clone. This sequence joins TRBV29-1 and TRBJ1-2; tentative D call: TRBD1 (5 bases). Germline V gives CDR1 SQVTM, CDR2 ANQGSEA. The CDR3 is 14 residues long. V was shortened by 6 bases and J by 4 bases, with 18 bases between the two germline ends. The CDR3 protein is CSVPLGLGAYGYTF. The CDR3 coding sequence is TGCAGCGTGCCCTTGGGGTTAGGGGCCTATGGCTACACCTTC.

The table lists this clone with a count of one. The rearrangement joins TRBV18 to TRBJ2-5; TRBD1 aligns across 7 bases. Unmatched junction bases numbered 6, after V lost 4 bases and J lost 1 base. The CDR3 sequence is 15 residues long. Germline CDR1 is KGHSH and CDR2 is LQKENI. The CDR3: CASSLLRDSQETQYF. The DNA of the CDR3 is TGTGCCAGCTCACTCCTCCGGGACAGCCAAGAGACCCAGTACTTC. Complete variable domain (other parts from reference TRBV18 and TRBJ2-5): NAGVMQNPRHLVRRRGQEARLRCSPMKGHSHVYWYRQLPEEGLKFMVYLQKENIIDESGMPKERFSAEFPKEGPSILRIQQVVRGDSAAYFCASSLLRDSQETQYFGPGTRLLVL.

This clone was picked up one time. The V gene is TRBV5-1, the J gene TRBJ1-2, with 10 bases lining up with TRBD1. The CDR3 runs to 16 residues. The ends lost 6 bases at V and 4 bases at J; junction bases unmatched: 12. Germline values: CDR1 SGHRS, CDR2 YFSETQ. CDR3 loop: CASTYSAGQGLYGYTF. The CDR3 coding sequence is TGCGCCAGCACTTACAGTGCGGGACAGGGGCTCTATGGCTACACCTTC.